The T cell receptor (beta chain) under discussion was sequenced for a study of CXCR3 chemokines and chemotherapy response in bladder cancer. The CDR3 covers 15 residues. The germline V and J ends were trimmed by 5 bases and 0 bases, with 13 bases remaining between them. Germline loops: CDR1 SGHTA, CDR2 FQGTGA. Each CDR3 protein gets one entry after TCRdb re-called the PCR reads with MiXCR. Here the sample spans approximately 13,000 distinct CDR3 sequences, under 15% being singletons. This clonotype was recorded at least ten times. This receptor was obtained from a human donor with bladder cancer that did not respond to neoadjuvant chemotherapy. This specimen was acquired from a patient whose treatment included neoadjuvant chemotherapy. This chain joins TRBV7-3 and TRBJ1-1; the D is unclear. CDR3 bases: TGTGCCAGCAGCACCAGCGACGCTATGAACACTGAAGCTTTCTTT. Residues: CASSTSDAMNTEAFF.